This T cell receptor beta chain was sequenced in a study of T cell repertoires in cytomegalovirus infection. Across the study: Used in the study were CMV epitopes, some recently identified and HLA-C-restricted, others well-studied and HLA-B-restricted. Carrying CMV and the relevant HLA type showed in public TCR beta signatures. Study-wide results and limits: Within the response measured ex vivo, HLA-C-restricted CMV-specific TCR beta clonotypes were dominant.

This CDR3 contains 13 residues. V dropped 8 bases and J dropped 3 bases, with 11 bases sitting between them. Germline CDR1 reads MNHNS; CDR2 reads SASEGT. TCRdb reprocessed the reads with MiXCR, giving one entry per CDR3 protein. The profile covers hundreds of thousands of distinct CDR3 sequences, with 30% to 35% appearing a single time and 9.5% to 15% taken by the ten largest. The sample holds a few counts of this clonotype. The antigen remains unidentified. The chain carries TRBV6-1 and TRBJ1-5; D unresolved. Sequences were derived from cultured CD8+ T cells from PBMCs, sampled from culture after CMV antigen stimulation. This TCR came from a human donor in good health (CMV status not recorded). Some clones in this sample may be carry-over from other donors' samples. CDR3 DNA: TGTGCCAGCTCTTATGGGTACAATCAGCCCCAGCATTTT. This translates into CASSYGYNQPQHF.